This TCR beta chain was sequenced during a study of metastatic and nonmetastatic thyroid tumors. As for the study in general: Repertoires from blood and tumor or nodule tissue of malignant and benign thyroid patients were compared. The study's findings and limits: Malignant thyroid tumors reportedly exceeded benign nodules significantly in TCR beta diversity, with the difference appearing in blood and tumor.

This clone was detected ten times or more. Its antigen is unknown. Each patient came to thyroid surgery without any prior treatment (of any kind). Study processing details: The distant-metastasis classifier for papillary thyroid cancer was built from CDR3 differences across clinicopathological groups. TCRdb reanalyzed the PCR reads with MiXCR. The V and J calls were not made by the authors but by TCRdb's processing. This sample yields 100,000 or so clones, of which under 15% are seen a single time; 3.6% belongs to the top ten. Germline-derived CDR1 and CDR2 are SGHVS and FNYEAQ. With V trimmed by 1 base and J by 6 bases, 8 bases remained unmatched. The CDR3 runs 15 residues.

The chain couples TRBV7-6 to TRBJ1-2, with 7 bases identical to TRBD1. The TCR originated in a female donor with papillary thyroid cancer or a benign thyroid nodule (not recorded which). Some clones in this sample may be carry-over from other donors' samples. The sample comprised blood. For the CDR3, the DNA is TGTGCCAGCAGCTTAGGTCCGGGGACAGAGAATGGCTACACCTTC. This encodes CASSLGPGTENGYTF.